The 5 T cell receptor beta chains below come from one sample, sequenced in a study of blood T cell repertoires in COVID-19 (dated by TCRdb to 2018 to 2020). The library was produced with the immunoSEQ multiplex PCR assay. The clones in this table, taken by TCRdb from immuneACCESS, are in-frame only. Not every clone is retained; where verified, under half of the shortfall comes from an unresolved V gene, and the cause of the rest is unknown. The sample table lists fewer than 400,000 clones, 85% to 95% of them with a count of one. The ten largest clones add up to almost 4% of the sample. The source material was PBMCs or T cells enriched from blood (not recorded which). The receptor set was obtained from a woman in her twenties or thirties who had been exposed to COVID-19.

This chain links TRBV5-1 with TRBJ1-4; maybe TRBD1 (5 bases). The germline V gene has CDR1 SGHRS and CDR2 YFSETQ. The germline V and J ends were trimmed by 6 bases and 3 bases, with 12 bases remaining between them. There are 14 residues in the CDR3. The chain's CDR3 is CASTPGSANEKLFF. In nucleotides, the CDR3 is TGCGCCAGCACCCCAGGGTCGGCTAATGAAAAACTGTTTTTT.

The rearrangement joins TRBV4-1 to TRBJ1-2; D may be TRBD1 (6 bases). Trimming took 1 base from V and 2 from J, leaving 17 bases between them. This CDR3 is 17 amino acids long. Germline lookup yields CDR1 MGHRA and CDR2 YSYEKL. The CDR3 sequence is CASSQVPRADRNYGYTF. The CDR3 DNA reads as TGCGCCAGCAGCCAAGTTCCCCGAGCCGACAGGAACTATGGCTACACCTTC.

The chain couples TRBV6-5 to TRBJ2-7; 7 nucleotides align to TRBD1. Losses at the gene ends were 10 bases for V and 3 bases for J; bases not matched to a gene: 9. Germline CDR1 is MNHEY and CDR2 is SVGAGI. CDR3 size: 13 residues. The CDR3 loop is CATATQGFYEQYF. The CDR3 region has the DNA TGTGCCACCGCCACACAGGGGTTCTACGAGCAGTACTTC.

The chain has TRBV5-1 and TRBJ1-2; D remains unclear. Per germline, CDR1 SGHRS and CDR2 YFSETQ. The ends were cut back, 2 bases at V and 5 bases at J, with 10 bases in the middle. The CDR3 has 13 amino acids. CDR3 coding DNA: TGCGCCAGCAGCTTCAGCGAAACATATGGCTACACCTTC. It yields the protein CASSFSETYGYTF.

The chain has TRBV5-6 and TRBJ2-1; the D gene is possibly TRBD2 (6 bases). CDR1 and CDR2 (germline): SGHDT, YYEEEE. V lost 4 bases to trimming and J lost 7 bases, with 15 bases between them. The CDR3 sequence is 14 residues long. As DNA, the CDR3 is TGTGCCAGCAGCCCCGGGCCTGGGGGGAATGAGCAGTTCTTC. Translation: CASSPGPGGNEQFF. The full variable domain, rest sourced from reference TRBV5-6 and TRBJ2-1, is DAGVTQSPTHLIKTRGQQVTLRCSPKSGHDTVSWYQQALGQGPQFIFQYYEEEERQRGNFPDRFSGHQFPNYSSELNVNALLLGDSALYLCASSPGPGGNEQFFGPGTRLTVL.